The T cell receptor beta chain described here comes from a study of cytomegalovirus exposure and HLA in healthy donors. Findings of the study overall: 87-base-pair reads could not separate some V segments, including TRBV6-2 and TRBV6-3.

With respect to this clone: Its antigen is still unknown.

V was pared by 5 bases and J by 5 bases, with 10 bases between. Germline assignment: CDR1 SGHDT and CDR2 YYEEEE. The CDR3 covers 12 residues. The PCR was carried out with 60 Vbeta primers and 13 Jbeta primers. Assay used: immunoSEQ multiplex PCR; TCRdb lists only in-frame clones, some missing. This sample has about 110,000 clones, with over 60% found just once. Input material: PBMCs. This receptor was identified in a man aged 25-45 years in good health and CMV-seropositive. The J gene is TRBJ1-2, the V gene TRBV5-6, with D perhaps TRBD1 (6 bases). CDR3 sequence: CASSSGTYGYTF. In DNA, the CDR3 is TGTGCCAGCAGTTCCGGGACATATGGCTACACCTTC.